This T cell receptor (beta chain) comes out of a study of blood T cell repertoires in COVID-19. Only in-frame clones appear in the TCRdb table, and some are missing; sequencing was by immunoSEQ multiplex PCR. The sample carries about 220,000 clones, around 80% recorded once. The CDR3 spans 13 residues. After removal of 4 bases from V and 6 bases from J, the junction contained 5 bases not matched to a gene. The chain uses TRBV12-3 or TRBV12-4 and TRBJ1-2; 7 bases fit TRBD1. The material sequenced was peripheral blood. The receptor was derived from a man aged 45-65 years with active or convalescent COVID-19. DNA of the CDR3: TGTGCCAGCAGTTATACAGGGGAGAATGGCTACACCTTC. It is translated as CASSYTGENGYTF.